This T cell receptor beta chain was retrieved from a study of T cell responses to AZD1222 COVID-19 vaccine (dated by TCRdb to about 2021). Broadly, across the study: A total of 240 or so trial participants underwent TCR sequencing, of whom roughly 210 had received two doses of AZD1222 and some 25 had received two doses of the MenACWY control vaccine. Enrollment into the trials was organized by age into subgroups of 18-55, 56-69 and 70-plus years, and those subgroups contained roughly 140, 27 and 60 TCR-sequenced participants, respectively.

Broader findings and caveats from the paper: Only 5 to 7 AZD1222 recipients were SARS-CoV-2 seropositive at baseline, limiting conclusions about previously exposed vaccinees. No day 14 peak-response samples were available, so repertoires were characterized only after the peak T cell response. The 56-69-year group was small, and its depth increase did not reach significance, likely because of low power. Most participants were white British and females outnumbered males, and the authors suggested that clonal diversity may have been underestimated. The whole spike protein was spanned by vaccine-associated CD4 TCRs, and dominant responses were seen in regions 160-218 and 743-854. After two AZD1222 doses, both the breadth and the depth of spike-specific TCRs were significantly higher than at day 0 and than in MenACWY recipients. Reportedly, almost half of the unique spike-specific TCRs recognized epitopes lying outside the regions that are mutated in the B.1.351 and B.1.1.7 variants.

As for this clone: There is no known antigen for this receptor. Per-nucleotide qualities are absent, and no much larger clonotype sits a single base away.

The time point label, read with the paper, signifies: about 28 days (+/-7) after the second vaccine dose. AZD1222 recipients with second doses at about 4 weeks or about 12 weeks were pooled, because spike-specific TCR depth and breadth did not differ between schedules. Vaccinee samples were obtained from the UK trials COV001 and COV002, which included a single-blind randomized controlled phase 2/3 trial of AZD1222 (ChAdOx1 nCoV-19) in healthy adults. Trial participant PBMC samples were collected at day 0 and day 28 after the second dose for TCRbeta chain sequencing. The CDR3 regions of human TCRbeta chains were subjected to immunosequencing. The source study handled its data this way. TCRs in the repertoires were matched against a reference library of SARS-CoV-2-specific TCRs that had been generated with the MIRA antigen-specificity platform. Breadth meant the fraction of unique TCRs that were SARS-CoV-2-associated, whereas depth meant the fraction of total T cells that were SARS-CoV-2-associated. Using the MIRA data, each spike-specific TCR was mapped to the spike region that the TCR reacts to and placed in a CD4 or CD8 class. Log10-transformed breadth and depth values were compared by one-way ANOVA with Sidak's multiple comparisons tests. Held by TCRdb, this immuneACCESS table contains in-frame sequences only and omits some clones. Under half of the omission traces to an unresolved V gene where checked; the cause of the rest is unknown. V, J and clone size are taken as reported in that table, and D and trimming were inferred from the DNA itself. The sample table records about 120,000 clones; around 90% of these occur just once. Jointly, the top ten make up under 3% of the sample.

This specimen consisted of peripheral blood, obtained 28 days after the second AZD1222 dose. The sequence was obtained from an adult who received the AZD1222 COVID-19 vaccine.

The CDR3 corresponds to CASVDGNTEAFF. In nucleotides, the sequence is TGTGCCAGCGTGGACGGGAACACTGAAGCTTTCTTT. The rearranged segments are TRBV6-5 and TRBJ1-1; the D gene cannot be resolved reliably. From cysteine to phenylalanine, the CDR3 is 12 amino acids long. Only the CDR3 DNA stays, 36 bases, in frame from base 1. The V and J ends are trimmed by 8 bases and 1 base, leaving 8 bases between them. Based on the germline V gene, the CDR1 and CDR2 sequences are MNHEY and SVGAGI.